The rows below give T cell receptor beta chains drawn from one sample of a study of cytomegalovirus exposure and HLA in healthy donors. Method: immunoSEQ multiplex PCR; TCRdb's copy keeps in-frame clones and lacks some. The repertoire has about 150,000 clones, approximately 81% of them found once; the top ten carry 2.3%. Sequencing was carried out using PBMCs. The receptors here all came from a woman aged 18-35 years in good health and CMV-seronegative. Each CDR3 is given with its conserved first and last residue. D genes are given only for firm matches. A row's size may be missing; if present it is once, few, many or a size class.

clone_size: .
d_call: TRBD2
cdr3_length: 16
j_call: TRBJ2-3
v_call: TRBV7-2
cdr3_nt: TGTGCCAGCAGCTTAGGGGCTAGCGGGAGTTCGGATACGCAGTATTTT
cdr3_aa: CASSLGASGSSDTQYF

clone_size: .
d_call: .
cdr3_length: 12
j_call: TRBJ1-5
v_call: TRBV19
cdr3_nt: TGTGCCAGTAGCCCGCGGATTCAGCCCCAGCATTTT
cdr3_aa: CASSPRIQPQHF

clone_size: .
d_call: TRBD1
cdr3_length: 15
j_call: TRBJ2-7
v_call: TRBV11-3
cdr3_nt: TGTGCCAGCAGCCCGGGACAGGGATTGGACTACGAGCAGTACTTC
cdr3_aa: CASSPGQGLDYEQYF

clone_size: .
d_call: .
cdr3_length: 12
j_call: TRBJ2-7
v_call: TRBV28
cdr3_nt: TGTGCCAGCAGTTCTTCCAGGGACGAGCAGTACTTC
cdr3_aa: CASSSSRDEQYF

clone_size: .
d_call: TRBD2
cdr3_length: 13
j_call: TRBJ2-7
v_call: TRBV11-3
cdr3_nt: TGTGCCAGCAAGGCGGGAGCATCCTACGAGCAGTACTTC
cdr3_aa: CASKAGASYEQYF

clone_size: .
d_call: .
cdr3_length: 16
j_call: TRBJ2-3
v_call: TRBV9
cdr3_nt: TGTGCCAGCAGCGCCCCCGGGACTCCCGACACAGATACGCAGTATTTT
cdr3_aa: CASSAPGTPDTDTQYF

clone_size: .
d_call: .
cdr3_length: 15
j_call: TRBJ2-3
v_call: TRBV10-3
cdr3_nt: TGTGCCATCAGTGCCGGAGGGCAGGGGGCAGATACGCAGTATTTT
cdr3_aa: CAISAGGQGADTQYF

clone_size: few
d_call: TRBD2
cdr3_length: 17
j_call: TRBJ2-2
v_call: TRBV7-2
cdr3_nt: TGTGCCAGCAGCATACCGAAGCGGGAGTCGAACACCGGGGAGCTGTTTTTT
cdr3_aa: CASSIPKRESNTGELFF

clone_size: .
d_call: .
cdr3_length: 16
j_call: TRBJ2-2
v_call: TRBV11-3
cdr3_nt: TGTGCCAGCAGCCTGGAGGGGTGGGAGAACACCGGGGAGCTGTTTTTT
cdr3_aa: CASSLEGWENTGELFF

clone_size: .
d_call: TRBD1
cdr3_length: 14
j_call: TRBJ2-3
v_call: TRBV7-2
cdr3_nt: TGTGCCAGCAGCCCACAGGGGGCCACAGATACGCAGTATTTT
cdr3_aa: CASSPQGATDTQYF

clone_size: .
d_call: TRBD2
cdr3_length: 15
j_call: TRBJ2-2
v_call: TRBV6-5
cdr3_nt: TGTGCCAGCAGCCGACTAGCGGGGGTTCCCGGGGAGCTGTTTTTT
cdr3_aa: CASSRLAGVPGELFF

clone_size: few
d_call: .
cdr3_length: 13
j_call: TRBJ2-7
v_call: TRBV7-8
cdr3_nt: TGTGCCAGCAGCGCTTCGAAGAGCTACGAGCAGTACTTC
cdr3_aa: CASSASKSYEQYF

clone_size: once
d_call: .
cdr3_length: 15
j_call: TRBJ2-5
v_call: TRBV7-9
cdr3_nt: TGTGCCAGCAGCTTAGGCGGGACGGCAGCAGAGACCCAGTACTTC
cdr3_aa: CASSLGGTAAETQYF

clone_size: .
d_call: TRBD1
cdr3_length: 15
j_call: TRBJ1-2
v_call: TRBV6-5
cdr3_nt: TGTGCCAGCAGTCCATATACATCGACAGGGTTTGGCTACACCTTC
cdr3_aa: CASSPYTSTGFGYTF

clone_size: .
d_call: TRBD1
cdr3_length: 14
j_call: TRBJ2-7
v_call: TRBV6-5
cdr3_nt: TGTGCCAGCAGGCCGGGACAGGCCAACTACGAGCAGTACTTC
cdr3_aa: CASRPGQANYEQYF

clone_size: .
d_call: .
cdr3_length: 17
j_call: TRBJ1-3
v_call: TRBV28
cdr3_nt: TGTGCCAGCTTAGAAGGGGCAGAGGTACTCTCTGGAAACACCATATATTTT
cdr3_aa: CASLEGAEVLSGNTIYF

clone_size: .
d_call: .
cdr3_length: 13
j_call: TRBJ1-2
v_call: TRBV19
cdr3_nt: TGTGCCAGTAGTATGGTACAGGGCTATGGCTACACCTTC
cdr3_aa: CASSMVQGYGYTF

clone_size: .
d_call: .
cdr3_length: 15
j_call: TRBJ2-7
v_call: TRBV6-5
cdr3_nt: TGTGCCAGCAGTTACCGATCAATCGGCTCCTACGAGCAGTACTTC
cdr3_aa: CASSYRSIGSYEQYF

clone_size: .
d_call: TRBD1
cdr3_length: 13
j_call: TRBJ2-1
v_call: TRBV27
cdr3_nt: TGTGCCAGCAGAAGGACAGGGGGCAATGAGCAGTTCTTC
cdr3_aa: CASRRTGGNEQFF

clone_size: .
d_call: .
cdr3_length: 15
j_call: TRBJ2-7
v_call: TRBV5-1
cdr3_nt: TGCGCCAGCAGCTTGGGGGCAGGATCAATCAACGAGCAGTACTTC
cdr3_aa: CASSLGAGSINEQYF

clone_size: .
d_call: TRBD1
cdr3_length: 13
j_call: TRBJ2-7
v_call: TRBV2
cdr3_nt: TGTGCCAGTAGTAGACAGGGGGCTAACGAGCAGTACTTC
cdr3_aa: CASSRQGANEQYF